The present TCR beta chain was sequenced within a study of OX40 agonist ivuxolimab in advanced cancers. Germline CDR1 MNHEY, CDR2 SVGAGI. V shed 5 bases and J shed 5 bases, with 9 bases lying between them. The CDR3 has 12 amino acids. Samples were taken at baseline and on day 1 of cycles 4 and 7. Produced via immunoSEQ multiplex PCR; TCRdb's table is partial and in-frame only. The sample contains tens of thousands of clones, more than 80% of which appear only once. This receptor was obtained from an adult with an advanced solid tumor such as melanoma, head and neck, liver or kidney cancer. The material was CD4+ or CD8+ T cells sorted from blood, obtained in a trial of the OX40 agonist ivuxolimab. The rearrangement links TRBV6-5 to TRBJ1-2; D is unresolved. The CDR3 sequence is CASSPAGYGYTF. The CDR3 nucleotides are TGTGCCAGCAGTCCCGCGGGGTATGGCTACACCTTC.